Below are 28 T cell receptor beta chains sequenced from a single sample in a study of cytomegalovirus exposure and HLA in healthy donors. PCR used 60 Vbeta primers and 13 Jbeta primers. Using immunoSEQ multiplex PCR, the repertoire was profiled, and TCRdb retains in-frame clones only, with some absent. The data show about 130,000 clones, roughly 80% seen once. The sample taken for sequencing was PBMCs. Receptor source: a middle-aged man in good health and CMV-seronegative.

The V call is TRBV4-3, the J call TRBJ1-4, with D maybe TRBD1 (5 bases). Germline V gene data show CDR1 as LGHNA and CDR2 as YSLEER. V gave up 4 bases and J gave up 8 bases, with 8 bases separating them. The CDR3 has 12 residues. CDR3 residues: CASSLRGEKLFF. CDR3 in DNA: TGCGCCAGCAGCCTAAGGGGAGAAAAACTGTTTTTT.

V usage is TRBV7-9 and J usage is TRBJ1-2; TRBD1 is a possible D gene (6 bases). Germline CDR1 reads SEHNR; CDR2 reads FQNEAQ (reference sequence). The CDR3 has 17 residues. Trimming took off 0 bases at V and 0 bases at J, with 14 bases between the two ends. The CDR3 DNA reads TGTGCCAGCAGCTTAGCGGGGGCAGGGCCTACTAACTATGGCTACACCTTC. Translation: CASSLAGAGPTNYGYTF.

This clone was found a few times. This chain joins TRBV7-2 and TRBJ2-5; no reliable D call. The germline V gene has CDR1 SGHTA and CDR2 FQGNSA. V was trimmed by 1 base and J by 3 bases, leaving 9 bases between them. The CDR3 runs 14 residues. CDR3 protein: CASSLEPGKETQYF. The CDR3 DNA follows: TGTGCCAGCAGCTTAGAGCCGGGTAAAGAGACCCAGTACTTC.

The J gene is TRBJ2-5, the V gene TRBV30; 7 bases agree with TRBD1. The CDR3 is 13 amino acids. In germline, CDR1 is GTSNPN, CDR2 SVGIG (reference sequence). Trimming at V came to 4 bases and at J to 3 bases, leaving 5 bases not matched to a gene. The CDR3 bases are TGTGCCTGGATGGACAGGCAAAAAGAGACCCAGTACTTC. Translating it yields CAWMDRQKETQYF.

The gene calls are TRBV11-2 and TRBJ2-1; 12 bases agree with TRBD2. The germline gives CDR1 SGHAT, CDR2 FQNNGV. J lost 13 bases, V lost 0 bases, and 4 bases had no gene match. The CDR3 extends over 14 amino acids. Here the CDR3 reads CASSLDQTSGGQFF. For the CDR3, the DNA is TGTGCCAGCAGCTTAGACCAGACTAGCGGGGGCCAGTTCTTC.

This clone showed up just once. V gene TRBV7-6 combines with J gene TRBJ2-1; D perhaps matches TRBD2 (5 bases). V was trimmed by 1 base and J by 6 bases, leaving 7 bases between them. CDR1 is SGHVS and CDR2 is FNYEAQ in the germline V gene. The CDR3 extends over 13 amino acids. CDR3 in amino acids: CASSLGGPNEQFF. The CDR3 DNA reads as TGTGCCAGCAGCTTAGGAGGGCCCAATGAGCAGTTCTTC.

Only one count was recorded for this clone. The CDR3 is CASSTRDLTRLAGGTDTQYF. The DNA for the CDR3 is TGTGCCAGCAGCACCCGAGACCTGACACGACTAGCGGGAGGCACAGATACGCAGTATTTT. This chain connects TRBV13 to TRBJ2-3, with 12 bases matching TRBD2. The V segment lost 5 bases and the J segment 1 base; nucleotides outside the gene matches: 16. The germline CDR1 and CDR2 sequences are PRHDT and FYEKMQ (reference sequence). This CDR3 has 20 amino acids.

V is TRBV30 and J is TRBJ2-7; 7 bases align to TRBD1. The length of the CDR3 is 13 residues. V dropped 2 bases and J dropped 4; count of bases not matched to a gene: 5. Germline-derived CDR1 and CDR2 are GTSNPN and SVGIG (reference sequence). CDR3 coding DNA: TGTGCCTGGAGTCTCAGACAGGGATACGAGCAGTACTTC. Amino acid sequence: CAWSLRQGYEQYF.

The V and J genes are TRBV7-6 and TRBJ1-3; tentative D call: TRBD1 (5 bases). Trimming took 2 bases from V and 1 from J, leaving 6 bases between them. The CDR3 has 14 amino acids. Germline V gene lookup returns CDR1 SGHVS and CDR2 FNYEAQ. The CDR3 here is CASSLQGSGNTIYF. The CDR3 coding sequence is TGTGCCAGCAGCTTACAGGGTTCTGGAAACACCATATATTTT.

The chain combines TRBV7-3 with TRBJ1-1; D is perhaps TRBD1 (6 bases). The CDR3 covers 14 residues. Germline CDR1 and CDR2: SGHTA and FQGTGA. V lost 5 bases to trimming and J lost 5 bases, with 15 bases between them. This CDR3 is CASSTNPGQTEAFF. The CDR3, as DNA: TGTGCCAGCAGCACAAACCCGGGACAAACTGAAGCTTTCTTT.

The chain uses TRBV28 and TRBJ1-2, with 7 bases identical to TRBD1. Germline V gives CDR1 MDHEN, CDR2 SYDVKM. The CDR3 runs 13 residues. V shed 7 bases and J 4 bases; nucleotides not matched to a gene: 6. The CDR3 region has the DNA TGTGCCAGCAATCTCCAGGGGGTCTATGGCTACACCTTC. It codes for CASNLQGVYGYTF.

This chain joins TRBV7-9 and TRBJ2-7; D is perhaps TRBD1 (5 bases). The V gene lost 0 bases and the J gene lost 7 bases, with 13 bases spanning the gap. The germline V gene has CDR1 SEHNR and CDR2 FQNEAQ (reference sequence). The CDR3 consists of 14 residues. DNA of the CDR3: TGTGCCAGCAGCTTAGCCCAGGGAAAAGGAGAGCAGTACTTC. The encoded protein is CASSLAQGKGEQYF.

The gene calls are TRBV18 and TRBJ2-2; no clear D. V lost 1 base to trimming and J lost 1 base, with 10 bases between them. Germline V gene data show CDR1 as KGHSH and CDR2 as LQKENI. The CDR3 runs 16 residues. CDR3: CASSPRAVENTGELFF. CDR3 nucleotides: TGTGCCAGCTCACCACGTGCGGTAGAGAACACCGGGGAGCTGTTTTTT.

The J gene is TRBJ1-5, the V gene TRBV30; TRBD1 might be the D (5 bases). The CDR3 length is 15 residues. Germline CDR1 is GTSNPN and CDR2 is SVGIG (reference sequence). The ends were cut back, 2 bases at V and 7 bases at J, with 18 bases in the middle. The CDR3, as DNA: TGTGCCTGGAGTAGGGGTTCCCAGGGCGGACAGCCCCAGCATTTT. Translation gives CAWSRGSQGGQPQHF.

The V gene is TRBV19, the J gene TRBJ2-7; TRBD2 aligns across 13 bases. The germline V gene has CDR1 LNHDA and CDR2 SQIVND (reference sequence). The J segment lost 7 bases and the V segment lost 3 bases, leaving 6 bases of the junction unmatched. The CDR3 is 15 residues long. This CDR3 is CASSINGLAGVEQYF. As DNA, the CDR3 is TGTGCCAGTAGTATCAACGGACTAGCGGGAGTAGAGCAGTACTTC.

The gene calls are TRBV7-2 and TRBJ2-2; 11 bases align to TRBD2. The trim removed 1 base at V and 4 bases at J, leaving 8 bases unmatched. Germline CDR1 and CDR2: SGHTA and FQGNSA. CDR3 length equals 18 residues. CDR3 residues: CASSLVSLAGVGTGELFF. CDR3 nucleotides: TGTGCCAGCAGCTTAGTGTCACTAGCGGGGGTCGGCACCGGGGAGCTGTTTTTT.

This rearrangement joins TRBV5-6 to TRBJ2-1, with TRBD1 matching 10 bases. Germline V gene sequence: CDR1 SGHDT, CDR2 YYEEEE. This CDR3 has 16 residues. Trimming at V came to 2 bases and at J to 9 bases, leaving 11 bases not matched to a gene. CDR3 sequence: CASSFVEGQGYGEQFF. As DNA, the CDR3 is TGTGCCAGCAGCTTCGTGGAGGGACAGGGGTATGGTGAGCAGTTCTTC.

CDR3 sequence (DNA): TGTGCCAGTGCTCTGGGGGGGAATCAGCCCCAGCATTTT. As protein: CASALGGNQPQHF. The rearrangement joins TRBV6-5 to TRBJ1-5; possibly TRBD1 for D (5 bases). Trimming removed 9 bases at V and 4 bases at J, with 13 bases between. Germline lookup yields CDR1 MNHEY and CDR2 SVGAGI. The CDR3 loop spans 13 amino acids.

The rearrangement links TRBV9 to TRBJ1-2; TRBD1 matches 9 bases. The V segment lost 3 bases and the J segment 5 bases; nucleotides outside the gene matches: 8. This CDR3 is 15 amino acids long. Per germline, CDR1 SGDLS and CDR2 YYNGEE. CDR3 loop: CASSAVQGALYGYTF. The DNA for the CDR3 is TGTGCCAGCAGCGCCGTACAGGGGGCTTTATATGGCTACACCTTC.

The chain combines TRBV6-5 with TRBJ1-5; D perhaps matches TRBD1 (6 bases). The CDR3 loop spans 14 amino acids. Trimming took off 7 bases at V and 6 bases at J, with 16 bases between the two ends. Per germline, CDR1 MNHEY and CDR2 SVGAGI. CDR3 DNA sequence: TGTGCCAGCACCCAAAGGGGGGGCGGTCAGCCCCAGCATTTT. The encoded protein is CASTQRGGGQPQHF.

The chain couples TRBV6-5 to TRBJ2-7; 10 nucleotides agree with TRBD1. The CDR3 spans 15 residues. The J segment lost 5 bases and the V segment lost 3 bases, leaving 7 bases of the junction unmatched. Germline lookup yields CDR1 MNHEY and CDR2 SVGAGI. CDR3 coding DNA: TGTGCCAGCAGTTATGGGGGACAGGGGACCCACGAGCAGTACTTC. Translation: CASSYGGQGTHEQYF.

The rearrangement joins TRBV6-6 to TRBJ1-5; D unclear. The V end was cut by 0 bases, the J end by 5 bases, with 5 bases between. Looked up from germline, CDR1 is MNHNY and CDR2 is SVGAGI (reference sequence). The CDR3 totals 13 residues. CDR3: CASSYSQDQPQHF. DNA of the CDR3: TGTGCCAGCAGTTACTCCCAGGATCAGCCCCAGCATTTT.

The chain carries TRBV18 and TRBJ1-6; TRBD1 matches at 10 bases. Per the germline V gene, CDR1 is KGHSH and CDR2 is LQKENI. The CDR3 consists of 15 residues. V dropped 7 bases and J dropped 7; count of bases not matched to a gene: 7. CDR3 bases: TGTGCCAGCTGGCGAGCGGGACAGGGGAATTCACCCCTCCACTTT. Translation: CASWRAGQGNSPLHF.

This clone was found once. The chain carries TRBV6-5 and TRBJ2-1; 10 bases are shared with TRBD2. V shed 0 bases and J 7 bases; nucleotides not matched to a gene: 6. Germline V lookup: CDR1 MNHEY, CDR2 SVGAGI. The CDR3 extends over 16 amino acids. The CDR3 sequence is CASSYSASGGGNEQFF. The CDR3 DNA reads TGTGCCAGCAGTTACTCGGCCAGCGGGGGGGGAAATGAGCAGTTCTTC.

The chain combines TRBV6-1 with TRBJ2-7; D is unresolved. The CDR3 is made up of 14 amino acids. Germline V gene data show CDR1 as MNHNS and CDR2 as SASEGT. Trimming took off 9 bases at V and 2 bases at J, with 17 bases between the two ends. The CDR3 is CASESVIAPYEQYF. In DNA, the CDR3 is TGTGCCAGTGAATCCGTCATAGCCCCCTACGAGCAGTACTTC.

V usage is TRBV4-1 and J usage is TRBJ1-1; D is uncertain. The CDR3 runs 15 residues. V was cut by 0 bases and J by 3 bases, with 11 bases left in between. Germline V lookup: CDR1 MGHRA, CDR2 YSYEKL. CDR3 sequence: CASSQESAGYTEAFF. CDR3 nucleotide sequence: TGCGCCAGCAGCCAAGAGTCCGCGGGGTACACTGAAGCTTTCTTT.

This clone has more than one count but fewer than ten. V usage is TRBV4-1 and J usage is TRBJ2-7; 8 bases line up with TRBD2. The CDR3 extends over 15 amino acids. Germline CDR1 reads MGHRA; CDR2 reads YSYEKL. V dropped 2 bases and J dropped 4; count of bases not matched to a gene: 7. CDR3 DNA sequence: TGCGCCAGCAGCCAAAGCAGCGGGAGTAGATACGAGCAGTACTTC. It specifies CASSQSSGSRYEQYF.

The chain joins TRBV7-3 to TRBJ2-3, with unresolved D. CDR3 length: 13 residues. The germline V gene encodes CDR1 SGHTA and CDR2 FQGTGA. Trimming shortened V by 5 bases and J by 6 bases, and 12 bases separated the two germline ends. The CDR3 protein is CASSPARSDTQYF. The CDR3 DNA is TGTGCCAGCAGCCCGGCTAGGTCGGATACGCAGTATTTT.